This T cell receptor (beta chain) was captured in a study of T-cell reconstitution after alpha-beta-depleted transplantation in children. At least ten counts were recorded for this clonotype. Its antigen is currently unknown. For TCRbeta, the library was prepared with unique molecular identifiers. TCRdb fed the PCR reads into MiXCR, producing one record per CDR3 protein. The profile covers around 130,000 distinct CDR3 sequences, with roughly 9% appearing a single time and 24% taken by the ten largest. This CDR3 is built from 13 residues. Trimming shortened V by 3 bases and J by 4 bases, and 9 bases separated the two germline ends. General study results and limits: Two months or so post-transplant, alpha-beta T cells reportedly derived from several hundred expanded graft clones.

The chain couples TRBV12-3 or TRBV12-4 to TRBJ1-2; D perhaps matches TRBD1 (5 bases). This TCR was recovered from a girl in the first two years of life who had a stem cell transplant for combined immunodeficiency, so the T cells may come from the graft donor. This specimen was PBMCs, mostly from graft donor cells, taken 180 days after TCRalphabeta/CD19-depleted stem cell transplant. The CDR3 protein is CASSFGGRYGYTF. CDR3 DNA sequence: TGTGCCAGCAGTTTCGGGGGTCGCTATGGCTACACCTTC.